This TCR beta chain was identified during a study of early T cells in non-severe SARS-CoV-2 infection. For the study at large: Unpaired chains resulted from sequencing bulk RNA of unsorted whole blood.

Study conclusions and caveats: Sequences matched to VDJdb favored anti-spike CD8 responses, while private and CD4 specificities were missed.

Researchers tagged individual cDNA molecules with unique molecular identifiers. TCRdb independently ran MiXCR on the 5' RACE reads; one entry per CDR3 protein. The table shows 25,000 to 30,000 distinct CDR3 sequences, with 5% to 6.5% occurring only once. This clonotype appeared many times. Its target is unknown. V shed 4 bases and J 4 bases; nucleotides not matched to a gene: 12. Germline values: CDR1 SNHLY, CDR2 FYNNEI. The CDR3 covers 17 residues. This chain joins TRBV2 and TRBJ1-3; the match to TRBD1 covers 8 bases. The specimen sequenced was whole blood. This receptor was obtained from an adult who was a healthcare worker with PCR-confirmed SARS-CoV-2 infection or an uninfected control (not recorded which). The CDR3 DNA is TGTGCCAGCAGTGTTGAAGGCGGACAGGGTCGAGGAAACACCATATATTTT. Amino acids: CASSVEGGQGRGNTIYF.